The T cell receptor beta chain under discussion was sequenced for a study of tumor-infiltrating lymphocytes in primary liver carcinoma. Study-wide findings and caveats: The 250 largest clones made up significantly more of tumor than blood repertoires (p = 0.039).

Total RNA (roughly 550 ng) served as template for TCR beta cDNA synthesis primed by a constant-region primer. ARM-PCR, slightly modified, supplied the TCR beta libraries through three nested multiplex PCR rounds. The first two PCR rounds used TRBV1-TRBV30 forward primers with a C-beta reverse primer, nine to ten cycles each. TCRdb re-called the multiplex PCR reads with MiXCR, one entry per CDR3 protein. In the table there are roughly 120,000 distinct CDR3 sequences, approximately 68% of which are singletons. CDR3 length: 17 amino acids. CDR1 is MDHEN and CDR2 is SYDVKM in the germline V gene. Trimming removed 4 bases at V and 2 bases at J, with 20 bases between. This clonotype was seen once. Its target is unknown. From about 19-30 mg of unsorted bulk tissue, DNA and RNA were co-extracted together.

The clonotype originates from a woman in her fifties or sixties with primary liver carcinoma and hepatitis B virus infection. This rearrangement joins TRBV28 to TRBJ1-1; the D gene is possibly TRBD1 (5 bases). Source material: tumor-adjacent normal liver tissue. CDR3 DNA sequence: TGTGCCAGCAGTTCCGTACTCGCCAACAGGCGCAACACTGAAGCTTTCTTT. It translates to CASSSVLANRRNTEAFF.